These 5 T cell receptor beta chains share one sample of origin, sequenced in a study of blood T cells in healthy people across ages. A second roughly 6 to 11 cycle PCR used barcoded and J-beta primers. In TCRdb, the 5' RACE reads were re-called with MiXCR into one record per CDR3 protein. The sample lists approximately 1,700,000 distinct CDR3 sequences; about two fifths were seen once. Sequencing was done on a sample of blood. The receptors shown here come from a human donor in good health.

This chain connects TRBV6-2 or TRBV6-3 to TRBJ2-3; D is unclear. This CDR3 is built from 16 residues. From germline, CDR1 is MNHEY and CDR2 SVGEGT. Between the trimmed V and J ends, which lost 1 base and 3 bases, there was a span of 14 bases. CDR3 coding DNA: TGTGCCAGCAGTTACTGGACGCTGGCTACTACAGATACGCAGTATTTT. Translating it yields CASSYWTLATTDTQYF.

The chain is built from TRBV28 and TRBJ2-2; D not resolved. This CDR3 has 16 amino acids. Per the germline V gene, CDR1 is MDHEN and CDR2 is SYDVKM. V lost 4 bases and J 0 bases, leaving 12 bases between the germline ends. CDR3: CASSSNSWTNTGELFF. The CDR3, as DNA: TGTGCCAGCAGTTCTAACTCCTGGACGAACACCGGGGAGCTGTTTTTT.

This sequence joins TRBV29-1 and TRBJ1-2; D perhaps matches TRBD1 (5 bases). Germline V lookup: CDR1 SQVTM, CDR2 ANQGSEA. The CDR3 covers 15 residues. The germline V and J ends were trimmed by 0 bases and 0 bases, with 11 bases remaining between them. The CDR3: CSVEDGAVANYGYTF. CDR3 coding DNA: TGCAGCGTTGAAGATGGGGCAGTAGCTAACTATGGCTACACCTTC.

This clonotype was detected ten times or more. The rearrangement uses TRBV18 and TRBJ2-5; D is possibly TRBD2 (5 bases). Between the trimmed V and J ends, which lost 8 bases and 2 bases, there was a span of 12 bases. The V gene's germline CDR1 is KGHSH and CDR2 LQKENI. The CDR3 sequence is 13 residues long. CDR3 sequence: CASSPPGQETQYF. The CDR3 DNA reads TGTGCCAGCAGCCCGCCGGGACAAGAGACCCAGTACTTC.

The CDR3 DNA follows: TGTGCCATCAGTGACGGCAGGGATGGGGGCAATGAGCAGTTCTTC. Its protein product is CAISDGRDGGNEQFF. The J gene is TRBJ2-1, the V gene TRBV10-3; D tentatively reads TRBD1 or TRBD2 (5 bases each). The CDR3 is 15 amino acids. V lost 3 bases and J 6 bases, leaving 15 bases between the germline ends. Germline V gives CDR1 ENHRY, CDR2 SYGVKD.